These 4 T cell receptor beta chains were sequenced from one sample in a study of lymphopenia after photon versus proton radiotherapy. Using immunoSEQ multiplex PCR, the repertoire was profiled, and TCRdb retains in-frame clones only, with some absent. Of tens of thousands of clones listed, approximately 82% are singletons. The specimen comprised peripheral blood, sampled from a patient treated with photon-based radiotherapy. All receptors come from a man aged 45-65 years with gastric cancer.

This clone was seen at least ten times. V and J are TRBV11-2 and TRBJ2-1; TRBD2 matches 8 bases. The V and J ends lost 0 bases and 9 bases, in that order; junction bases with no gene match: 10. The CDR3 sequence is 16 residues long. Germline V gene sequence: CDR1 SGHAT, CDR2 FQNNGV. The CDR3 protein is CASSLDVGLDKGEQFF. In DNA, the CDR3 is TGTGCCAGCAGCTTAGATGTGGGACTAGACAAGGGTGAGCAGTTCTTC.

The chain recombines TRBV27 with TRBJ2-3; TRBD2 aligns across 7 bases. CDR1 MNHEY and CDR2 SMNVEV come from the germline V gene (reference sequence). Unmatched junction bases numbered 8, after V lost 6 bases and J lost 2 bases. The CDR3 totals 15 residues. Written as DNA, the CDR3 is TGTGCCAGCAGCCCGGGGGGAACGCCCACAGATACGCAGTATTTT. This gives the protein CASSPGGTPTDTQYF.

This chain uses TRBV30 with TRBJ1-1; no clear D gene. The CDR3 contains 13 residues. V was pared by 1 base and J by 0 bases, with 6 bases between. Looked up from germline, CDR1 is GTSNPN and CDR2 is SVGIG (reference sequence). The CDR3 loop reads CAWSGRVNTEAFF. For the CDR3, the DNA is TGTGCCTGGAGTGGGAGGGTGAACACTGAAGCTTTCTTT.

Comment on this clone: Its ends do not fully match the called genes, so a read error is possible. The J gene is TRBJ2-5, the V gene TRBV5-1, with D unresolved. Germline V gene data show CDR1 as SGHRS and CDR2 as YFSETQ. This CDR3 spans 13 amino acids. The CDR3: CASSLLTQETRYF. The CDR3 DNA reads as TGCGCCAGCAGCTTGTTAACCCAAGAGACCCGGTACTTC.